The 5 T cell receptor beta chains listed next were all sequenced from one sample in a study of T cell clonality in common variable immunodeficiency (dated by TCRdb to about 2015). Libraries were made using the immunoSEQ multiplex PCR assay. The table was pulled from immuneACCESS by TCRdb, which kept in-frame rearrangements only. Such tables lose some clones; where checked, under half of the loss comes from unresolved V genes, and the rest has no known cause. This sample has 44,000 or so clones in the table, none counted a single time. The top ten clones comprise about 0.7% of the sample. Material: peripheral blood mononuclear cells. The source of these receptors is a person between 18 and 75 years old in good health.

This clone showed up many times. Incomplete CDR3 DNA: TGCAGTGCTAGAACCTCGAACGGACTAGACCAAGAGACC. Its protein product is CSARTSNGLDQET. The full CDR3 reads CSARTSNGLDQETQYF. V gene TRBV20-1 combines with J gene TRBJ2-5, with 7 bases matching TRBD2. The CDR3 goes on 3 residues after the read ends, and that part is filled in from the germline J gene. The germline V gene encodes CDR1 DFQATT and CDR2 SNEGSKA (reference sequence). The CDR3 is made up of 16 amino acids. Losses at the gene ends were 2 bases for V and 0 bases for J; bases not matched to a gene: 9.

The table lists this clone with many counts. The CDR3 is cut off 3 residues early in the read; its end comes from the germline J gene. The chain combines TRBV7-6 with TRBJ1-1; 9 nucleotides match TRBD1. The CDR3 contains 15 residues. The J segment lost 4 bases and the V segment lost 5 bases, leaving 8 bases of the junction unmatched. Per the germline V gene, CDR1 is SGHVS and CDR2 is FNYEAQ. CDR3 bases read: TGTGCCAGCAGCGAAAAAACAGGGGGCGTCACTGAA. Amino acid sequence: CASSEKTGGVTE. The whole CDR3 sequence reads CASSEKTGGVTEAFF.

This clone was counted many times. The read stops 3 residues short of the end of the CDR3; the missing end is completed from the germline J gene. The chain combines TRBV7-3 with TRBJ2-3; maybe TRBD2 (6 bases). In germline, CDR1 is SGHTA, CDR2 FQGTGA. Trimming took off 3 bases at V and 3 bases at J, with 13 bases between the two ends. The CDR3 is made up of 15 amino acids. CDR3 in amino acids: CASSFYGGGTDTQYF. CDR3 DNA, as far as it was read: TGTGCCAGCAGCTTTTACGGGGGAGGAACAGATACG.

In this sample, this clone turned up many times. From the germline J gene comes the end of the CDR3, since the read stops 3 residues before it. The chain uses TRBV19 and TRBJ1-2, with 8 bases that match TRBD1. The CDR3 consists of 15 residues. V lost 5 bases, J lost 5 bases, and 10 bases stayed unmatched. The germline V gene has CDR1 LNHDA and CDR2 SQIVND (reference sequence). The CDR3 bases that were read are TGTGCCAGTAGTGCCGGACAGGGAGGGGTATATGGC. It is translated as CASSAGQGGVYG. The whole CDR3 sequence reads CASSAGQGGVYGYTF.

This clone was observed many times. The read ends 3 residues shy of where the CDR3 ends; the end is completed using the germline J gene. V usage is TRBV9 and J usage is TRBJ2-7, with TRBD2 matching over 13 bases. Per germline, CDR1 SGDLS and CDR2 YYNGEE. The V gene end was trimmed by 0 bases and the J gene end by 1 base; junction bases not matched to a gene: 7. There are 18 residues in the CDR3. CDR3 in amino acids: CASSVGTSGSHLSYEQYF. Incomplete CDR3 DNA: TGTGCCAGCAGCGTAGGGACTAGCGGGAGTCATTTGTCCTACGAG. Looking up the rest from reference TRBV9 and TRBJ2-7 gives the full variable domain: DSGVTQTPKHLITATGQRVTLRCSPRSGDLSVYWYQQSLDQGLQFLIQYYNGEERAKGNILERFSAQQFPDLHSELNLSSLELGDSALYFCASSVGTSGSHLSYEQYFGPGTRLTVT.